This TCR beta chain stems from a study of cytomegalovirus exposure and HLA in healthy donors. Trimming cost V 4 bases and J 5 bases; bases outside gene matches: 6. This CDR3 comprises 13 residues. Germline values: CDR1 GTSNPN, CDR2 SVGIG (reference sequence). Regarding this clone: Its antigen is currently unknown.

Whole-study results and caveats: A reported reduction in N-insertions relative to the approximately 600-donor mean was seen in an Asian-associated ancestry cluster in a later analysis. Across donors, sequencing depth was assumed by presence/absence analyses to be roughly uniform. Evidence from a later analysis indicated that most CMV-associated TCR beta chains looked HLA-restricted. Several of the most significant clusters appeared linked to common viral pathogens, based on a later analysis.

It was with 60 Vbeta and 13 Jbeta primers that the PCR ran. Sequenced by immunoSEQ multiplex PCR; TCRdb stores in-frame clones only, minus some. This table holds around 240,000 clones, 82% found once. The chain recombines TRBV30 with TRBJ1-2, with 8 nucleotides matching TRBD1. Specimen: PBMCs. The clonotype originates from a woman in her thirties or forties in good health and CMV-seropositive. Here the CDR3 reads CAWTGTGPYGYTF. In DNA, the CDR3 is TGTGCCTGGACCGGGACAGGACCTTATGGCTACACCTTC.